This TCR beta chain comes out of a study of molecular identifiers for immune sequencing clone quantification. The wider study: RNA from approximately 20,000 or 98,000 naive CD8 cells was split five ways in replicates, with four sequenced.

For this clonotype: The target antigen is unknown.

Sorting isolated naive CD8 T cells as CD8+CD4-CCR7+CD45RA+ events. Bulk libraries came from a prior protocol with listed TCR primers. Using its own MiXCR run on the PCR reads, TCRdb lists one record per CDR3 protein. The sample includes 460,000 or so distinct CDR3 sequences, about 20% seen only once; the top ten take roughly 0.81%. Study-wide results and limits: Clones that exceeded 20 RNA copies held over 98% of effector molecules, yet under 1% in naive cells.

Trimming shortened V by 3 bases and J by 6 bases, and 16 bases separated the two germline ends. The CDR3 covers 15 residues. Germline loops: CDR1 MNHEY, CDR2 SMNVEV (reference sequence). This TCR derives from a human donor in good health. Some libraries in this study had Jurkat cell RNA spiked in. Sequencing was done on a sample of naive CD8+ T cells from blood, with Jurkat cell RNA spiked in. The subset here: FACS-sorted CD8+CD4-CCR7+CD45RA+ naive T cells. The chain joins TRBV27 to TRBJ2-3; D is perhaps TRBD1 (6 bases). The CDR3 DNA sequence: TGTGCCAGCAGTTTCTTCCCGCAGGGGTCCGATACGCAGTATTTT. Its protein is CASSFFPQGSDTQYF.